The clone carrying this T cell receptor beta chain came up a few times. Its target is unknown. Extracted from the samples, RNA was reverse transcribed into cDNA to serve as the sequencing template. Clones were read by immunoSEQ multiplex PCR, and TCRdb kept only the in-frame ones, dropping some. The sample lists 150,000 to 200,000 clones, 60% occurring once. This record belongs to a study of CD8+ T cells in alopecia areata. Study details: Treated patients took oral tofacitinib at 5 to 10 mg twice daily.

V lost 7 bases and J lost 6, with 16 bases in between. Germline V gene data show CDR1 as MNHEY and CDR2 as SVGAGI. This CDR3 comprises 13 residues. Regarding the study as a whole: The study found TCR sharing across patients less clear than in mice, possibly for HLA reasons. Links between baseline CD8+ expansion and response need larger treated cohorts.

Stated treatment: oral pan-JAK inhibitor, 5-10 mg twice daily. Sequencing used CD4+ T cells sorted from blood, obtained at week 24, from a patient treated with tofacitinib. The chain carries TRBV6-5 and TRBJ2-7, with D unclear. The sequence was collected from a human donor with alopecia areata. The CDR3 region is CASTDWGSSEQYF. Written as DNA, the CDR3 is TGTGCCAGCACTGATTGGGGTAGCAGCGAGCAGTACTTC.